This TCR beta chain was sequenced for a study of blood T cell repertoires in COVID-19. Assignments of participants to cohorts depended upon their own reported clinical history. The V and J ends lost 2 bases and 2 bases, in that order; junction bases with no gene match: 2. This CDR3 has 15 residues. The germline V gene encodes CDR1 SEHNR and CDR2 FQNEAQ (reference sequence). Produced via immunoSEQ multiplex PCR; TCRdb's table is partial and in-frame only. The table lists some 310,000 clones, over 85% of them singletons. The clonotype originates from a woman in her twenties or thirties who had recovered from COVID-19. Sequencing was done on a sample of PBMCs or T cells enriched from blood (not recorded which). The chain joins TRBV7-9 to TRBJ2-1; 8 bases map to TRBD2. The CDR3 DNA is TGTGCCAGCAGCTTATTAGCGGGAACCTACAATGAGCAGTTCTTC. Protein product: CASSLLAGTYNEQFF. The full variable domain, with the rest looked up from reference TRBV7-9 and TRBJ2-1, is DTGVSQNPRHKITKRGQNVTFRCDPISEHNRLYWYRQTLGQGPEFLTYFQNEAQLEKSRLLSDRFSAERPKGSFSTLEIQRTEQGDSAMYLCASSLLAGTYNEQFFGPGTRLTVL.